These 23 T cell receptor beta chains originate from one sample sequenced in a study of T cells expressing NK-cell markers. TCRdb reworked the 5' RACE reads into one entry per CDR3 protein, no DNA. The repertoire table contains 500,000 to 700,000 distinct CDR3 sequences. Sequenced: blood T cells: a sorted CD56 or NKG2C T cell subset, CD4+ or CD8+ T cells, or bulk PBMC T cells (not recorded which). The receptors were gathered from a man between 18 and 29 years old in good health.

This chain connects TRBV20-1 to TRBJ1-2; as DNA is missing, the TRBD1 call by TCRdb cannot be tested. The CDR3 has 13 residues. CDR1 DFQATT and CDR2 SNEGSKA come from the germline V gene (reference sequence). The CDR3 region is CSVVLGGASGYTF.

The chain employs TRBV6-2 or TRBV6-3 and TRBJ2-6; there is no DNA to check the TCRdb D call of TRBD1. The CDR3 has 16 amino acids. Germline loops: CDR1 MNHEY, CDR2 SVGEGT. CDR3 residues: CASSPGGASGANVLTF.

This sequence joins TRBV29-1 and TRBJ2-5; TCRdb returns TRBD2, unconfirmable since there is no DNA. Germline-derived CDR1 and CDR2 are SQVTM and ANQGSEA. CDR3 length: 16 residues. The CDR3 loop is CSVKAGTSGSFETQYF. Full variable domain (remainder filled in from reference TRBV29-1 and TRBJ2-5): SAVISQKPSRDICQRGTSLTIQCQVDSQVTMMFWYRQQPGQSLTLIATANQGSEATYESGFVIDKFPISRPNLTFSTLTVSNMSPEDSSIYLCSVKAGTSGSFETQYFGPGTRLLVL.

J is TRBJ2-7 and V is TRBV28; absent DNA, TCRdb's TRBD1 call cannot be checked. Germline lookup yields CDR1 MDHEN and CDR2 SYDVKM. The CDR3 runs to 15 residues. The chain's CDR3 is CASTPPGTGSYEQYF.

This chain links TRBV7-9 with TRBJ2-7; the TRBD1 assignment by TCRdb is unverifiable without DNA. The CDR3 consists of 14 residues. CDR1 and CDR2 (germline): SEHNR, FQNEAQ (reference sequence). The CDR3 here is CASSQTGGTHEQYF. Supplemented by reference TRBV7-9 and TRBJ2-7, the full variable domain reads DTGVSQNPRHKITKRGQNVTFRCDPISEHNRLYWYRQTLGQGPEFLTYFQNEAQLEKSRLLSDRFSAERPKGSFSTLEIQRTEQGDSAMYLCASSQTGGTHEQYFGPGTRLTVT.

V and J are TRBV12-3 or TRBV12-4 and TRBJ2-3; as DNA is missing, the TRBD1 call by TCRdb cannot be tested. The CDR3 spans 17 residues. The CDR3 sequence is CASSPRTGGRLTDTQYF.

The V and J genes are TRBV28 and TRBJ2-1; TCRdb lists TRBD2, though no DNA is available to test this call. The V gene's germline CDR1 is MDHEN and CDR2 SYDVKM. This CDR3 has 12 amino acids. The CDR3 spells CASSSGRNEQFF.

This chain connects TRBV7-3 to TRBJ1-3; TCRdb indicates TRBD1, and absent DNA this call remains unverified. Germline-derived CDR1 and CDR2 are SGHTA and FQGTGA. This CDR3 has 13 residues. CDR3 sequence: CASSSLQGGTIYF.

The CDR3 loop is CASSLGAPPGFEQYF. This chain joins TRBV7-2 and TRBJ2-7; without DNA, the TCRdb call of TRBD2 cannot be checked. The V gene's germline CDR1 is SGHTA and CDR2 FQGNSA. This CDR3 comprises 15 residues.

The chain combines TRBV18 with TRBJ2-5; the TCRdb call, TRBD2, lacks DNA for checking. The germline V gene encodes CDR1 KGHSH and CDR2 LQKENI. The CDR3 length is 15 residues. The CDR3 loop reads CASSPRAGAWETQYF.

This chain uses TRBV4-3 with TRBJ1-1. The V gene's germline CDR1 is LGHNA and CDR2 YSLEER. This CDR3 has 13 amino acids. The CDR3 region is CASSQETRAEAFF.

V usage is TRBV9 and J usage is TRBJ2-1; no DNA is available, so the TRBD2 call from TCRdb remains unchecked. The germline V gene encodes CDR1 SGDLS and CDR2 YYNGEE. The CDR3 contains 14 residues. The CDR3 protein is CASSPGTFPNEQFF.

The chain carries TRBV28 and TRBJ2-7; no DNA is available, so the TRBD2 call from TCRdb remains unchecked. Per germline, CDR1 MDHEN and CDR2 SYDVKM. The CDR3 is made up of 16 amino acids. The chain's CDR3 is CASSPPSGLAYTEQYF.

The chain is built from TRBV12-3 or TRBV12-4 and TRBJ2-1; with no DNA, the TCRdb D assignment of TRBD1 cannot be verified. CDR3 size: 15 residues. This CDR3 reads CASSTLVSSYNEQFF.

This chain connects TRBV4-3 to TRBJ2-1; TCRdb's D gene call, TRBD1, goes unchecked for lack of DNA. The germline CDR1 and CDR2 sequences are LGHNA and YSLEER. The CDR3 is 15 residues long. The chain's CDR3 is CASSQVGEGEDEQFF.

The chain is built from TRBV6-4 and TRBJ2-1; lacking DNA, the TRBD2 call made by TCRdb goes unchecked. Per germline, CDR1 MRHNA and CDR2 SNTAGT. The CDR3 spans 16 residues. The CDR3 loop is CASSDALGLASDEQFF.

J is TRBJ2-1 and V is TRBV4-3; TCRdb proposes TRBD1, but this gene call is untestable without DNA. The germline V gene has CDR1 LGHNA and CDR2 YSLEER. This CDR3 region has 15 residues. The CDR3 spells CASSQEGQSYNEQFF.

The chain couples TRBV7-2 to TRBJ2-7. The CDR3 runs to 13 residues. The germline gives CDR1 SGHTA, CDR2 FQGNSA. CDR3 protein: CASSWPSSHEQYF.

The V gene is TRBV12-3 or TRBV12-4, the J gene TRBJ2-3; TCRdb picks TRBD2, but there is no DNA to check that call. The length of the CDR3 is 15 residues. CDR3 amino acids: CASSFASGDRSTQYF.

The CDR3 is CASSPTTIAYTGELFF. The rearrangement uses TRBV9 and TRBJ2-2. The length of the CDR3 is 16 residues. Germline V lookup: CDR1 SGDLS, CDR2 YYNGEE. Drawing the rest from reference TRBV9 and TRBJ2-2, the complete variable domain is DSGVTQTPKHLITATGQRVTLRCSPRSGDLSVYWYQQSLDQGLQFLIQYYNGEERAKGNILERFSAQQFPDLHSELNLSSLELGDSALYFCASSPTTIAYTGELFFGEGSRLTVL.

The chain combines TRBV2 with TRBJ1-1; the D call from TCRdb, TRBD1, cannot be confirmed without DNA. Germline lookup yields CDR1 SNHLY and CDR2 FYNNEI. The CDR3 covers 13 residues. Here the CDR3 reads CASPPQGDTEAFF.

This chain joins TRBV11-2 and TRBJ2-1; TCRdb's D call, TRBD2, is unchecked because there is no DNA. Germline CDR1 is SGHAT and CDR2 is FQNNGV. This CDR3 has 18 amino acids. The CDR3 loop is CASSYTSGRAGGGGEQFF.

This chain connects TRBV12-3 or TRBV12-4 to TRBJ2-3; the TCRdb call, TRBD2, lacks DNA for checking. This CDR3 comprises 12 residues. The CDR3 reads CGSQLAGGAQYF.